Listed below are T cell receptor beta chains from one sample, sequenced in a study of beta chain features in type 1 diabetes. Repertoires were generated with immunoSEQ multiplex PCR, while TCRdb's copy carries only in-frame clones and drops some. The sample yields hundreds of thousands of clones, approximately 12% seen once. Sequenced sample: naive CD4+ T cells from blood. These receptors all come from a woman aged 18-29 years with type 1 diabetes. Both conserved end residues are part of each CDR3. Fields, in order: V gene, clone size, D gene, J gene, CDR3 DNA, CDR3 protein. The D gene is left open where the match is weak. Clone size appears in some rows only: once, few, many, or a class for an expanded clone.

>TRBV15|.|.|TRBJ1-2
TGTGCCACCAGCAGAGCCCACAGGGCGGATGGCTACACCTTC
CATSRAHRADGYTF
>TRBV5-6|.|.|TRBJ1-3
TGTGCCAGCAGCCGGGACTATTCTGGAAACACCATATATTTT
CASSRDYSGNTIYF
>TRBV7-2|few|.|TRBJ1-5
TGTGCCAGCAGCACACCTCCGGGATCAGGGGGCAATCAGCCCCAGCATTTT
CASSTPPGSGGNQPQHF
>TRBV5-1|.|.|TRBJ2-1
TGCGCCAGCAGAGCGGAGATTGAGCAGTTCTTC
CASRAEIEQFF
>TRBV11-2|few|TRBD2|TRBJ2-1
TGTGCCAGCAGCCACACTACTAGCGGCGATGAGCAGTTCTTC
CASSHTTSGDEQFF
>TRBV20-1|.|.|TRBJ2-3
TGCAGTGCTAGAGTTATAGATACGCAGTATTTT
CSARVIDTQYF
>TRBV6-5|few|.|TRBJ1-2
TGTGCCAGCAGTTTATGGGGAGGGGAGGGCTACACCTTC
CASSLWGGEGYTF
>TRBV14|.|.|TRBJ2-7
TGTGCCAGCACCGGGGGGCACCTCTCCGAGCAGTACTTC
CASTGGHLSEQYF
>TRBV21-1|.|.|TRBJ2-3
TGTGCCAGCAGCAAAGTACGGGGGGGAACAGATACGCAGTATTTT
CASSKVRGGTDTQYF
>TRBV23-1|few|.|TRBJ2-5
TGCGCCAGCAGTCATCTTAGGGGGGGAGAGACCCAGTACTTC
CASSHLRGGETQYF
>TRBV18|.|TRBD1|TRBJ1-1
TGTGCCAGCTCACCCATAGGACAGGGGAACACTGAAGCTTTCTTT
CASSPIGQGNTEAFF
>TRBV11-3|.|TRBD1|TRBJ1-1
TGTGCCAGCAGCGCGACAGGGGGAGCTTTCTTT
CASSATGGAFF